The present TCR beta chain was sequenced within a study of blood T cell repertoires in COVID-19. This clone was observed a single time. This CDR3 has 14 residues. CDR1 is LNHNV and CDR2 is YYDKDF in the germline V gene (reference sequence). Trimming took 0 bases from V and 2 from J, leaving 8 bases between them. Here immunoSEQ multiplex PCR was the method, and the copy in TCRdb shows in-frame clones only, minus some. The sample has approximately 260,000 clones, 80% to 95% seen once. V usage is TRBV15 and J usage is TRBJ2-7; tentatively, D is TRBD2 (5 bases). The specimen sequenced was PBMCs or T cells enriched from blood (not recorded which). The sequence came from a woman younger than 30 who had recovered from COVID-19. CDR3 sequence: CATSRDEGPYEQYF. The CDR3 DNA follows: TGTGCCACCAGCAGAGACGAGGGTCCCTACGAGCAGTACTTC.